The 14 T cell receptor beta chains reported below all come from one sample, sequenced in a study of cytomegalovirus exposure and HLA in healthy donors. A multiplex PCR was run with 60 Vbeta primers and 13 Jbeta primers. Data came from immunoSEQ multiplex PCR; TCRdb stores just in-frame clones and leaves some out. The sample lists about 170,000 clones, around 74% occurring once. Sequencing used PBMCs. These receptors all come from a female donor in good health and CMV-seronegative.

This clone occurred once. V usage is TRBV30 and J usage is TRBJ1-5; D is ambiguous. With 3 bases removed from V and 5 bases from J, the gap between germline ends came to 11 bases. The CDR3 covers 13 residues. Germline V gives CDR1 GTSNPN, CDR2 SVGIG (reference sequence). In DNA, the CDR3 is TGTGCCTGGAGAGGCGACGGAGATCAGCCCCAGCATTTT. It codes for CAWRGDGDQPQHF.

The genes are TRBV11-3 and TRBJ2-1, with 7 nucleotides matching TRBD2. There are 16 residues in the CDR3. Germline CDR1 reads SGHNT; CDR2 reads YENEEA. V was clipped by 0 bases and J by 5 bases; unmatched bases: 7. CDR3 sequence: CASSLDGPSGDNEQFF. As DNA, the CDR3 is TGTGCCAGCAGCTTAGACGGGCCTAGCGGAGACAATGAGCAGTTCTTC.

J is TRBJ2-7 and V is TRBV6-6; a weak D match, TRBD1 (6 bases). Germline V gives CDR1 MNHNY, CDR2 SVGAGI (reference sequence). This CDR3 is 14 amino acids long. The V and J ends lost 0 bases and 4 bases respectively, with 10 bases between them. The CDR3 reads CASSYSGTQYEQYF. The CDR3 DNA reads as TGTGCCAGCAGTTACTCGGGGACACAATACGAGCAGTACTTC.

This rearrangement joins TRBV10-2 to TRBJ2-3; D unclear. CDR1 is WSHSY and CDR2 is SAAADI in the germline V gene. The CDR3 has 16 residues. Trimming removed 0 bases at V and 4 bases at J, with 14 bases between. CDR3 nucleotide sequence: TGCGCCAGCAGTGAGTCTCGTACCCGCGGTGCAGATACGCAGTATTTT. Translation: CASSESRTRGADTQYF.

The chain joins TRBV9 to TRBJ2-7, with D tentatively TRBD2 (6 bases). Germline CDR1 is SGDLS and CDR2 is YYNGEE. Trimming shortened V by 0 bases and J by 7 bases, and 8 bases separated the two germline ends. The CDR3 has 12 amino acids. CDR3 sequence: CASSVVEGEQYF. CDR3 in DNA: TGTGCCAGCAGCGTAGTGGAGGGGGAGCAGTACTTC.

The CDR3 loop reads CAWSGTGELFF. The CDR3 DNA is TGTGCCTGGAGCGGCACCGGGGAGCTGTTTTTT. The J gene is TRBJ2-2, the V gene TRBV30; D remains unclear. The V gene's germline CDR1 is GTSNPN and CDR2 SVGIG (reference sequence). Trimming left V 3 bases short and J 4 bases short, with 3 bases between. The CDR3 length is 11 residues.

V and J are TRBV19 and TRBJ1-2, with D perhaps matching TRBD1 (6 bases). This CDR3 has 14 residues. Trimming removed 2 bases from V and 5 bases from J, with 12 bases in between. The germline V gene encodes CDR1 LNHDA and CDR2 SQIVND (reference sequence). The CDR3 DNA is TGTGCCAGTAGTATAAGGGTAGGGACATATGGCTACACCTTC. This translates into CASSIRVGTYGYTF.

The rearrangement links TRBV2 to TRBJ2-5; D might be TRBD1 (6 bases). The assigned J gene may be wrong: the sequence end matches TRBJ2-7 better. This CDR3 has 14 residues. Germline CDR1 is SNHLY and CDR2 is FYNNEI. CDR3 in amino acids: CASSLEQGSREQYF. The CDR3 bases are TGTGCCAGCAGTTTGGAACAGGGCTCGCGCGAGCAGTACTTC.

V gene TRBV6-5 combines with J gene TRBJ2-3; D not resolved. Germline V gene sequence: CDR1 MNHEY, CDR2 SVGAGI. The V end was cut by 8 bases, the J end by 0 bases, with 12 bases between. CDR3 length equals 14 residues. In DNA, the CDR3 is TGTGCCAGCGGAAAAACAGCTAGCACAGATACGCAGTATTTT. Protein sequence: CASGKTASTDTQYF.

This chain joins TRBV7-8 and TRBJ1-2; 11 bases map to TRBD1. CDR3 length: 17 residues. Germline trimming cut 5 bases from V and 6 bases from J; bases unmatched to any gene: 14. CDR1 and CDR2 from the germline V gene are SGHVS and FQNEAQ. CDR3 in amino acids: CASSPRTGGGSLNGYTF. The CDR3, as DNA: TGTGCCAGCAGCCCCAGGACAGGGGGCGGCTCCCTCAATGGCTACACCTTC.

The chain recombines TRBV11-3 with TRBJ2-1; TRBD1 aligns across 8 bases. The CDR3 loop spans 15 amino acids. Losses at the gene ends were 5 bases for V and 11 bases for J; bases not matched to a gene: 14. Per germline, CDR1 SGHNT and CDR2 YENEEA. The CDR3 loop is CASSPPGTGGGQQFF. The CDR3 DNA is TGTGCCAGCAGCCCACCCGGGACAGGAGGGGGGCAGCAGTTCTTC.

The rearrangement joins TRBV6-4 to TRBJ1-5; TRBD1 aligns across 11 bases. Germline loops: CDR1 MRHNA, CDR2 SNTAGT. The V gene end was trimmed by 5 bases and the J gene end by 5 bases; junction bases not matched to a gene: 8. This CDR3 has 16 residues. The CDR3 region is CASSCRDRGGDQPQHF. The CDR3 region has the DNA TGTGCCAGCAGTTGCAGGGACAGGGGGGGAGATCAGCCCCAGCATTTT.

This clone was detected a few times. The chain employs TRBV5-6 and TRBJ2-7, with 7 bases aligning to TRBD2. J was trimmed by 1 base and V by 0 bases; bases with no gene match: 4. The CDR3 has 15 amino acids. Germline CDR1 and CDR2: SGHDT and YYEEEE. The CDR3 sequence is CASSLDRGVSYEQYF. In DNA form, the CDR3 reads TGTGCCAGCAGCTTGGATCGGGGGGTGTCCTACGAGCAGTACTTC.

The V gene is TRBV30, the J gene TRBJ2-1, with 7 positions matching TRBD2. Germline CDR1 and CDR2: GTSNPN and SVGIG (reference sequence). The CDR3 length is 16 residues. J gave up 4 bases and V 0 bases, and 9 bases lay outside the gene matches. The CDR3 region has the DNA TGTGCCTGGAGTGTTGGTGGGACTAACTTTTACAATGAGCAGTTCTTC. It is translated as CAWSVGGTNFYNEQFF.